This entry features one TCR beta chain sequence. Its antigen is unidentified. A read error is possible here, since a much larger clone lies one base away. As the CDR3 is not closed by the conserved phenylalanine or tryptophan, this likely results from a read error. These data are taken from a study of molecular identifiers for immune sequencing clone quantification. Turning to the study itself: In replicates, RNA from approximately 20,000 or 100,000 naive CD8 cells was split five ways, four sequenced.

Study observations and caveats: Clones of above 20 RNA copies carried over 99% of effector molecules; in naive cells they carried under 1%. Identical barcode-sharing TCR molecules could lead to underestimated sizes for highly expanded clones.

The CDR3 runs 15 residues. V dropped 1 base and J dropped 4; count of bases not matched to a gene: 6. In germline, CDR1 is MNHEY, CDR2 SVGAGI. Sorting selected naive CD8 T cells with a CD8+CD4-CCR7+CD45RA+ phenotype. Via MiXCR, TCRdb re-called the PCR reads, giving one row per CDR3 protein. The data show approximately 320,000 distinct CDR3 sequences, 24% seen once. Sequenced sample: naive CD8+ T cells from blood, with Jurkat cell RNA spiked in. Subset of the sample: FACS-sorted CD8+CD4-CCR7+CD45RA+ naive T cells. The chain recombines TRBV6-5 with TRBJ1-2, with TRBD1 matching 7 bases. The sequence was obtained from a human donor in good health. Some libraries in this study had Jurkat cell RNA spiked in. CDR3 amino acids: CASSYLTGKPYGYTL. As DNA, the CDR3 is TGTGCCAGCAGTTACTTGACAGGGAAACCCTATGGCTACACCCTC.